What follows are 5 T cell receptor beta chains derived from one specimen sequenced in a study of blood T cell repertoires in COVID-19. Repertoires were generated with immunoSEQ multiplex PCR, while TCRdb's copy carries only in-frame clones and drops some. This table holds around 340,000 clones, around 88% found once. Sequenced input: peripheral blood. These receptors were obtained from a woman aged 55-70 years with COVID-19, enrolled during active disease.

The chain uses TRBV25-1 and TRBJ2-7, with TRBD2 as a possible D gene (5 bases). The ends were cut back, 7 bases at V and 2 bases at J, with 6 bases in the middle. Germline V gene sequence: CDR1 MGHDK, CDR2 SYGVNS. CDR3 length: 11 amino acids. Written as DNA, the CDR3 is TGTGCCAGCAAGAGGGCCTACGAGCAGTACTTC. Translated: CASKRAYEQYF.

The chain recombines TRBV5-6 with TRBJ2-7; 7 bases agree with TRBD2. CDR1 is SGHDT and CDR2 is YYEEEE in the germline V gene. V shed 3 bases and J 6 bases; nucleotides not matched to a gene: 12. The CDR3 consists of 15 residues. CDR3 in DNA: TGTGCCAGCAGCTGGGAGGGACGAGGACCTCCCGAGCAGTACTTC. It specifies CASSWEGRGPPEQYF.

The rearrangement joins TRBV18 to TRBJ2-7; D not certain. The germline V and J ends were trimmed by 3 bases and 2 bases, with 14 bases remaining between them. The germline gives CDR1 KGHSH, CDR2 LQKENI. The CDR3 has 15 amino acids. The CDR3 DNA reads as TGTGCCAGCTCACCGGTTTCGACACTCGCCTACGAGCAGTACTTC. Translation: CASSPVSTLAYEQYF. Full variable domain (rest looked up from reference TRBV18 and TRBJ2-7): NAGVMQNPRHLVRRRGQEARLRCSPMKGHSHVYWYRQLPEEGLKFMVYLQKENIIDESGMPKERFSAEFPKEGPSILRIQQVVRGDSAAYFCASSPVSTLAYEQYFGPGTRLTVT.

This rearrangement joins TRBV6-1 to TRBJ1-2; a possible D gene is TRBD1 (5 bases). The V end lost 3 bases, the J end lost 6 bases, and 20 bases lay between the germline ends. CDR1 is MNHNS, CDR2 SASEGT, per germline. The CDR3 contains 16 residues. In DNA, the CDR3 is TGTGCCAGCAGTGACAACCCTCCAGGGCTCCCGAATGGCTACACCTTC. This codes for CASSDNPPGLPNGYTF.

This sequence joins TRBV5-4 and TRBJ1-2, with D hard to call. Germline CDR1 reads SGHNT; CDR2 reads YYREEE (reference sequence). This CDR3 is 14 amino acids long. Trimming shortened V by 0 bases and J by 2 bases, and 8 bases separated the two germline ends. CDR3 bases: TGTGCCAGCAGCTTGGAGCACAGCAACTATGGCTACACCTTC. Protein sequence: CASSLEHSNYGYTF.